This passage covers 17 T cell receptor beta chains from one sample sequenced in a study of T cells after yellow fever vaccination. TCRdb re-derived calls from the 5' RACE reads in MiXCR, one entry per CDR3 protein. The sample yields around 160,000 distinct CDR3 sequences, 6% to 7.5% seen once. Source: CD4+ T cells sorted from PBMCs, taken more than 4 days after the first yellow fever vaccination. Receptor source: a young man who received the YFV17D yellow fever vaccine.

The chain is built from TRBV18 and TRBJ2-2; no definite D call. CDR3 size: 15 residues. Germline V gene lookup returns CDR1 KGHSH and CDR2 LQKENI. V lost 3 bases and J lost 1, with 9 bases in between. The CDR3: CASSPLGGNTGELFF. The CDR3 coding sequence is TGTGCCAGCTCACCTCTGGGTGGGAACACCGGGGAGCTGTTTTTT. Full variable domain (outside the CDR3, taken from reference TRBV18 and TRBJ2-2): NAGVMQNPRHLVRRRGQEARLRCSPMKGHSHVYWYRQLPEEGLKFMVYLQKENIIDESGMPKERFSAEFPKEGPSILRIQQVVRGDSAAYFCASSPLGGNTGELFFGEGSRLTVL.

This clonotype was counted a few times. CDR3 sequence reads: CAISGNRGTGELFF. CDR3 DNA sequence: TGTGCCATCAGTGGGAATAGAGGGACCGGGGAGCTGTTTTTT. This chain connects TRBV10-3 to TRBJ2-2; D possibly corresponds to TRBD2 (5 bases). The V gene's germline CDR1 is ENHRY and CDR2 SYGVKD. V shed 4 bases and J shed 5 bases, with 11 bases lying between them. This CDR3 spans 14 amino acids.

This clonotype was recorded at least ten times. The chain recombines TRBV7-2 with TRBJ2-2; the D gene is possibly TRBD2 (5 bases). Germline assignment: CDR1 SGHTA and CDR2 FQGNSA. Trimming stripped 4 bases from V and 7 bases from J, with 7 bases between. The CDR3 contains 12 residues. CDR3: CASSSAGGELFF. DNA for the CDR3: TGTGCCAGCAGCTCGGCGGGCGGGGAGCTGTTTTTT.

This clonotype was observed many times. The chain employs TRBV27 and TRBJ1-5; 7 bases agree with TRBD1. This CDR3 is 15 amino acids long. Germline CDR1 reads MNHEY; CDR2 reads SMNVEV (reference sequence). The trim removed 5 bases at V and 4 bases at J, leaving 8 bases unmatched. CDR3 sequence: CASSRTGGVNQPQHF. CDR3 bases: TGTGCCAGCAGTAGGACAGGCGGCGTTAATCAGCCCCAGCATTTT.

This clonotype was seen a few times. This sequence joins TRBV28 and TRBJ2-3; TRBD1 matches at 11 bases. The ends lost 7 bases at V and 5 bases at J; junction bases unmatched: 20. Germline V gene sequence: CDR1 MDHEN, CDR2 SYDVKM. There are 19 residues in the CDR3. CDR3 DNA sequence: TGTGCCAGCATCCCACCCTTGGGAGGAGGGACAGGGGGACAAGATACGCAGTATTTT. Protein product: CASIPPLGGGTGGQDTQYF.

This clonotype has more than one count but fewer than ten. The CDR3 DNA sequence: TGTGCCAGCAGCTTTACAGGGTCCCCGTGGACTGAAGCTTTCTTT. This translates into CASSFTGSPWTEAFF. The chain carries TRBV7-2 and TRBJ1-1, with D possibly being TRBD1 (6 bases). Trimming took 3 bases from V and 5 from J, leaving 16 bases between them. Germline V gives CDR1 SGHTA, CDR2 FQGNSA. The CDR3 loop spans 15 amino acids. Complete variable domain (other parts from reference TRBV7-2 and TRBJ1-1): GAGVSQSPSNKVTEKGKDVELRCDPISGHTALYWYRQSLGQGLEFLIYFQGNSAPDKSGLPSDRFSAERTGGSVSTLTIQRTQQEDSAVYLCASSFTGSPWTEAFFGQGTRLTVV.

This clonotype was observed at least ten times. J is TRBJ1-2 and V is TRBV5-1; possibly TRBD1 for D (5 bases). This CDR3 spans 14 amino acids. CDR1 and CDR2 (germline): SGHRS, YFSETQ. V was shortened by 4 bases and J by 6 bases, with 16 bases between the two germline ends. The CDR3 DNA follows: TGCGCCAGCAGCGTAAGAGAAGGGACCGATGGCTACACCTTC. Protein: CASSVREGTDGYTF.

This clonotype was seen repeatedly, ten times or more. The V and J genes are TRBV7-6 and TRBJ2-5, with 7 positions matching TRBD2. From germline, CDR1 is SGHVS and CDR2 FNYEAQ. The CDR3 is 14 amino acids. Trimming removed 5 bases from V and 6 bases from J; junction bases left unmatched: 9. The DNA for the CDR3 is TGTGCCAGCAGCACAAATAGGGGAGGGAAGACCCAGTACTTC. Encoded protein: CASSTNRGGKTQYF.

This clonotype was recorded at least ten times. V usage is TRBV20-1 and J usage is TRBJ2-7; weak D call: TRBD2 (5 bases). The CDR3 consists of 13 residues. Trimming removed 6 bases at V and 3 bases at J, with 15 bases between. The germline V gene encodes CDR1 DFQATT and CDR2 SNEGSKA (reference sequence). CDR3 region: CSATAGIVYEQYV. DNA of the CDR3: TGCAGTGCGACCGCCGGGATAGTCTACGAGCAGTACGTC.

Remarks on this clonotype: This may arise from a read error, as a much more abundant clone is one base away. The rearrangement links TRBV7-2 to TRBJ2-2; D remains ambiguous. V was cut by 7 bases and J by 6 bases, with 15 bases left in between. CDR1 and CDR2 from the germline V gene are SGHTA and FQGNSA. The CDR3 has 14 residues. The CDR3 reads CASTGPGRSGELFF. CDR3 sequence (DNA): TGTGCCAGCACTGGACCCGGCCGGTCCGGGGAGCTGTTTTTT.

This clonotype has at least ten counts. The rearrangement joins TRBV28 to TRBJ2-7; a possible D gene is TRBD2 (6 bases). CDR1 MDHEN and CDR2 SYDVKM come from the germline V gene. This CDR3 has 15 residues. Deletions cut 3 bases from V and 3 bases from J, with 15 bases between. The CDR3, as DNA: TGTGCCAGCAGTTTGTACGGGGCGGGGTTCTACGAGCAGTACGTC. Its protein product is CASSLYGAGFYEQYV.

This clonotype was counted at least ten times. The chain links TRBV7-2 to TRBJ2-1, with 10 bases identical to TRBD1. Trimming cost V 5 bases and J 6 bases; bases outside gene matches: 7. CDR3 size: 15 residues. Germline loops: CDR1 SGHTA, CDR2 FQGNSA. This CDR3 reads CASSDRGRSFNEQFF. CDR3 coding DNA: TGTGCCAGCAGCGACAGGGGGCGGAGTTTCAATGAGCAGTTCTTC.

The sample holds many counts of this clonotype. V gene TRBV2 combines with J gene TRBJ2-1; no firm D call. The length of the CDR3 is 11 residues. Trimming cost V 8 bases and J 2 bases, with 4 bases left between them. Germline V CDR1 and CDR2: SNHLY, FYNNEI. Here the CDR3 DNA reads TGTGCCAGCGGGCCCTACAATGAGCAGTTCTTC. Protein product: CASGPYNEQFF.

This clonotype was detected ten times or more. The chain couples TRBV6-2 or TRBV6-3 to TRBJ2-2; D not certain. The CDR3 contains 14 residues. Germline V gives CDR1 MNHEY, CDR2 SVGEGT. Between the trimmed V and J ends, which lost 7 bases and 2 bases, there was a span of 11 bases. CDR3 protein: CASTFRVNTGELFF. The CDR3 DNA follows: TGTGCCAGCACATTTAGGGTTAACACCGGGGAGCTGTTTTTT.

This clonotype has a count of ten or more. The chain carries TRBV19 and TRBJ2-1; D is unresolved. Germline lookup yields CDR1 LNHDA and CDR2 SQIVND (reference sequence). Trimming stripped 4 bases from V and 0 bases from J, with 10 bases between. The CDR3 has 15 residues. CDR3 amino acids: CASSTTRSSYNEQFF. The CDR3 nucleotides are TGTGCCAGTAGTACAACAAGGAGCTCCTACAATGAGCAGTTCTTC.

This clonotype has only a few counts. This rearrangement joins TRBV7-2 to TRBJ2-7; D gene ambiguous. This CDR3 is built from 13 residues. Germline V gene data show CDR1 as SGHTA and CDR2 as FQGNSA. Trimming shortened V by 2 bases and J by 4 bases, and 9 bases separated the two germline ends. CDR3: CASSLITGYEQYF. In DNA, the CDR3 is TGTGCCAGCAGCTTAATTACCGGATACGAGCAGTACTTC.

A few counts support this clonotype. The V gene is TRBV24-1, the J gene TRBJ2-5; the D gene could be TRBD1 or TRBD2 (5 bases each). The CDR3 length is 14 residues. Germline CDR1 reads KGHDR; CDR2 reads SFDVKD. With 3 bases removed from V and 9 bases from J, the gap between germline ends came to 16 bases. The CDR3 nucleotides are TGTGCCACCAGTGATGCGGCTGGACCGGGGCCCCAGTACTTC. Amino acids: CATSDAAGPGPQYF.